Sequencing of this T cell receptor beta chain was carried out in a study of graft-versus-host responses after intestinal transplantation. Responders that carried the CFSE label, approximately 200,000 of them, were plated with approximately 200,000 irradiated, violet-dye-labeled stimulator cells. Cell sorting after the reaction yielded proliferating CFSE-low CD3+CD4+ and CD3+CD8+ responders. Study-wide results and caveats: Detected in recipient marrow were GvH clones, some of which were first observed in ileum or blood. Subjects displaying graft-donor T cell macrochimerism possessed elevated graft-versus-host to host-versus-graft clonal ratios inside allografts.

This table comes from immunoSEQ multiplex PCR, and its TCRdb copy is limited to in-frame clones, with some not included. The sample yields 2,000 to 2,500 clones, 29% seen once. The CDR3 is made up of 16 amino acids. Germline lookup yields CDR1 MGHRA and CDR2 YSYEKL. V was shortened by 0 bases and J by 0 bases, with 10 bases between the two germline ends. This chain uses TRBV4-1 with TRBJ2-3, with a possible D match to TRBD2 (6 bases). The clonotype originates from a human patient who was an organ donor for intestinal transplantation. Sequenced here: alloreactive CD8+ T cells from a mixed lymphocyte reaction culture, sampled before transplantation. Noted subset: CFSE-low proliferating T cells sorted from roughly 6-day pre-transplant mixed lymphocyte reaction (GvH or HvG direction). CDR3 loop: CASSQDGGTSTDTQYF. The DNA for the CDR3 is TGCGCCAGCAGCCAAGATGGGGGGACTAGCACAGATACGCAGTATTTT.